Listed below are T cell receptor beta chains from one sample, sequenced in a study of low-dose radiotherapy and immunotherapy resistance in tumors. TCRdb redid the calling of the reads with MiXCR, one entry per CDR3 protein. The sample includes more than 90,000 distinct CDR3 sequences, less than 25% of them seen just once. Specimen: PBMCs, collected after low-dose radiotherapy plus immunotherapy. The source of these receptors is a male donor with prostate cancer. Both conserved end residues are part of each CDR3. A D gene is named only where the DNA matches it firmly. Clone size is not always given. Where it is, it says once, few, many or a class for expanded clones.

d_call	v_call	clone_size	j_call	cdr3_nt	cdr3_aa
NA	TRBV20-1	many	TRBJ2-1	TGCAGTGCTAGAGTGCTCAATGAGCAGTTCTTC	CSARVLNEQFF
NA	TRBV2	NA	TRBJ2-1	TGTGCCAGCGGGGACGGCTACAATGAGCAGTTCTTC	CASGDGYNEQFF
TRBD2	TRBV11-3	many	TRBJ2-2	TGTGCCAGCAGCTCCTTTCGCGGGGGGGCAAGAACCGGGGAGCTGTTTTTT	CASSSFRGGARTGELFF
TRBD1	TRBV5-6	many	TRBJ1-6	TGTGCCAGCAGCTTGGACACAGGGGGCGGGGGGTATAATTCACCCCTCCACTTT	CASSLDTGGGGYNSPLHF
NA	TRBV5-1	many	TRBJ2-2	TGCGCCAGCAACACGGTTCTAGGCGACACCGGGGAGCTGTTTTTT	CASNTVLGDTGELFF
NA	TRBV6-2/TRBV6-3	NA	TRBJ1-5	TGTGCCAGCAGTACCGGGGGCAGGGTAGGCAATCAGCCCCAGCATTTT	CASSTGGRVGNQPQHF
NA	TRBV2	NA	TRBJ2-5	TGTGCCAGCAGTGAGCAGGGTAGTGAGACCCAGTACTTC	CASSEQGSETQYF
NA	TRBV5-1	NA	TRBJ2-7	TGCGCCAGCAGCTTAAGGTCGGACAACTCCTACGAGCAGTACTTC	CASSLRSDNSYEQYF
NA	TRBV12-3/TRBV12-4	medium-sized	TRBJ2-7	TGTGCCAGCAGTTTCGGCATCACTTACGAGCAGTACTTC	CASSFGITYEQYF
NA	TRBV9	many	TRBJ2-3	TGTGCCAGCAGCGTAGGGGACACAACACGTAGCACAGATACGCAGTATTTT	CASSVGDTTRSTDTQYF
TRBD2	TRBV30	many	TRBJ2-3	TGTGCCTGTACTAGCGGAAGCACAGATACGCAGTATTTT	CACTSGSTDTQYF
TRBD1	TRBV2	NA	TRBJ2-3	TGTGCCAGCAGTGGACGGACAGGGGGAAGCACAGATACGCAGTATTTT	CASSGRTGGSTDTQYF
TRBD2	TRBV6-1	many	TRBJ2-3	TGTGCCAGCAGTGAACCCGGGACTAGCGGGGGGAGGGTCGGTACGCAGTATTTT	CASSEPGTSGGRVGTQYF
NA	TRBV2	many	TRBJ2-5	TGTGCCAGCAGGGTTCGAAGGGAGACCCAGTACTTC	CASRVRRETQYF
TRBD2	TRBV20-1	many	TRBJ2-7	TGCAGTGCCGAGGGCGGGGGGGACGAGTACGAGCAGTACTTC	CSAEGGGDEYEQYF
NA	TRBV9	NA	TRBJ2-2	TGTGCCAGCAGCCCGATGGGTGGCGGGGAGCTGTTTTTT	CASSPMGGGELFF
NA	TRBV20-1	many	TRBJ1-5	TGCAGTTCGACGAGGGGAAGCAATCAGCCCCAGCATTTT	CSSTRGSNQPQHF
NA	TRBV20-1	many	TRBJ2-7	TGCAGTGCTAGAGATCTGGCGGAGGGGTACGAGCAGTACTTC	CSARDLAEGYEQYF
NA	TRBV29-1	few	TRBJ2-2	TGCAGCGTTGAAGATCAAAGGGGGTCGGTCGGGGAGCTGTTTTTT	CSVEDQRGSVGELFF
NA	TRBV10-1	many	TRBJ2-2	TGCGCCAGTCGATCAGGGGCCAACACCGGGGAGCTGTTTTTT	CASRSGANTGELFF
TRBD1	TRBV10-3	many	TRBJ1-1	TGTGCCATCAATCGGGACAGGAACACTGAAGCTTTCTTT	CAINRDRNTEAFF
NA	TRBV6-2/TRBV6-3	many	TRBJ2-5	TGTGCCAGCAGTTTATTAGGGGATCTCCAAGAGACCCAGTACTTC	CASSLLGDLQETQYF
TRBD1	TRBV19	NA	TRBJ2-5	TGTGCCAGTAGTGCCGACAGGGTTGAGACCCAGTACTTC	CASSADRVETQYF
NA	TRBV6-2/TRBV6-3	many	TRBJ2-2	TGTGCCAGCAGTTACCTGCAGTCCACCGGGGAGCTGTTTTTT	CASSYLQSTGELFF
NA	TRBV7-2	many	TRBJ2-4	TGTGCCAGCAACTTAGCCGGTAACATTCAGTACTTC	CASNLAGNIQYF
NA	TRBV19	NA	TRBJ2-1	TGTGCCAGTAGTATCGTTTTAGGACAAGGAATTCATTACACCTACAATGAGCAGTTCTTC	CASSIVLGQGIHYTYNEQFF
NA	TRBV4-2	many	TRBJ2-5	TGTGCCAGCAGCCCTGGAGAAGAGACCCAGTACTTC	CASSPGEETQYF
NA	TRBV11-2	many	TRBJ2-7	TGTGCCAGCAGCACTCGGACGGGGGACTACGAGCAGTACTTC	CASSTRTGDYEQYF
TRBD2	TRBV20-1	many	TRBJ2-1	TGCAGTGCTAGCGGGGGGGTAATGAATGAGCAGTTCTTC	CSASGGVMNEQFF
NA	TRBV5-4	few	TRBJ2-1	TGTGCCAGCAGCTTGGTGGCTGCCGAGGGCAATGAGCAGTTCTTC	CASSLVAAEGNEQFF
NA	TRBV28	NA	TRBJ1-6	TGTGCCAGCAGTCGACAGAGACTACCCGGGGCGTCTTCTCTCCACTTT	CASSRQRLPGASSLHF
NA	TRBV6-1	many	TRBJ2-3	TGTGCCAGCGGAGATAGATCTAGCACAGATACGCAGTATTTT	CASGDRSSTDTQYF
TRBD1	TRBV2	NA	TRBJ2-1	TGTGCCGTATACCCCTTTACAGGGGAGCTAGACACTGAGCAGTTCTTC	CAVYPFTGELDTEQFF
NA	TRBV5-1	NA	TRBJ1-1	TGCGCCAGCAGCTTGCGATTGGGGGGGGACACTGAAGCTTTCTTT	CASSLRLGGDTEAFF
NA	TRBV6-5	many	TRBJ1-1	TGTGCCGCGGGGAGAGGGCGGGACACTGAAGCTTTCTTT	CAAGRGRDTEAFF
TRBD1	TRBV18	many	TRBJ1-5	TGTGCCAGCTCACCACGGGAGCTAACAGGGGGCAATCAGCCCCAGCATTTT	CASSPRELTGGNQPQHF
NA	TRBV5-1	once	TRBJ2-7	TGCGCCAGCAGCTTGGGGGGACAACGGGGAGGCGAGCAGTACTTC	CASSLGGQRGGEQYF